This entry concerns a single T cell receptor (beta chain). Its antigen is currently not known. Base qualities are not at hand, and no much larger clone is one base apart. The CDR3 spans 13 residues, from the cysteine through the phenylalanine. Just the 39-base CDR3 DNA is kept, in frame starting at base 1. The germline V gene supplies CDR1 MRHNA and CDR2 SNTAGT. V is cut by 3 bases and J by 5 bases, and the space between the germline ends is 9 bases. The cohort comprised some 680 healthy bone marrow donors. Cohort members were all nominally healthy when sampled, although unrecorded immune exposures were likely present. The donor tested CMV seropositive, placing the donor among the roughly 270 seropositive members of the cohort. A peripheral blood sample was provided by each donor, and peripheral blood mononuclear cells were used for TCR beta sequencing. Genomic DNA extraction from the blood cell samples was performed with the Qiagen DNeasy Blood Extraction Kit.

The data stem from a study of cytomegalovirus exposure and HLA in healthy donors (TCRdb year 2017). Some background on the complete study: An earlier analysis of about 560 of the donors reported 276 Gb of sequence data and approximately 120 million unique TCR beta sequences obtained from around 170 million T cells. An early release that covered fewer than 750 HLA-typed donors contained around 330 gigabases of sequencing data and around 80 million unique TCR sequences. The genetic ancestry cluster associated with self-reported Caucasian donors included around four fifths of the 398 genotyped donors. The study aimed to test whether signatures of past pathogen exposure could be identified by cataloging public T cell receptors. The study profiled the T cell repertoires of under 700 subjects by immunosequencing and related them to cytomegalovirus serostatus. Besides the first cohort of approximately 670 subjects, a separate validation cohort made up of 120 different subjects was used. To predict cytomegalovirus infection status, the study combined high-throughput TCR immunosequencing, statistical association of individual TCRs with disease status, and machine learning. To study patterns of TCR occurrence, a later analysis re-analyzed previously published TCR beta repertoires from 666 donors and added high-resolution HLA genotyping. The later analysis used no new phenotypic data to find candidate immune exposures, relying instead on TCR beta sequences and their occurrence across donors. In an earlier analysis of several hundred of the donors, high-throughput TCR beta sequencing was used to judge whether each TCR beta V gene segment behaved as functional or pseudogenic. Donor age, sex, ethnicity and CMV serostatus were compiled together with the repertoire data. In a later genetic analysis, genome-wide SNP genotypes for about 65% of the roughly 700 donors were used, and that subset was treated as a discovery cohort. Every repertoire in the discovery cohort had been generated on one and the same sequencing platform. Both class I and class II loci were covered by HLA typing, at four-digit resolution. Typing coverage varied by locus: about 620-630 donors for A, B, C, DRB1 and DQB1; approximately 500 for DQA1; nearly 610 for DPA1; 450 to 480 for DPB1. Because of strong linkage in the cohort, roughly five DR-DQ haplotypes were treated as single units for association and clustering. Among around 400 genotyped donors of the cohort, an average of roughly 230,000 unique TCR beta nucleotide sequences was sequenced per donor, of which roughly 18% were non-productive. Results and caveats for the whole study, not just this receptor: In a later genetic analysis, a missense DCLRE1C variant was associated with V-gene and J-gene trimming of TCR beta chains, and the association was replicated in an independent cohort. Some IMGT-functional V segments, including TRBV6-2 and TRBV6-3, could not be distinguished by the 87-base-pair reads and were therefore excluded. A cluster of highly shared sequence variants was judged likely to represent a technical artifact of the sequencing pipeline. Assigning TCR associations to individual alleles was difficult when HLA alleles, especially DR and DQ, strongly co-occurred. A later genetic analysis reported fewer N-insertions in productive TCRs among donors in an Asian-associated ancestry cluster than the approximately 670-donor mean. In a later analysis, HLA-associated TCR beta chains were found to be more clonally expanded and to have lower generation probabilities than equally common non-associated chains. In both the original and validation cohorts, the classifier was reported to diagnose cytomegalovirus status with high specificity and sensitivity. A later analysis reported that several top co-occurrence clusters appeared linked to parvovirus B19, influenza, CMV and Epstein-Barr virus. A further reported finding was that TCR beta sequences accurately predicted the HLA-A and HLA-B alleles for most subjects in the first cohort. In a later analysis, the rate of TCR association differed among HLA loci, with DRB1 alleles having the most associated TCRs and HLA-C alleles having the fewest. In a later analysis, most CMV-associated TCR beta chains were found to appear HLA-restricted, with HLA associations seemingly driven largely by CMV exposure. Because HLA typing was missing for some donors at each locus, association tests included only the typed subset. Roughly uniform sequencing depth across donors was assumed in presence/absence analyses, although this assumption may not hold. Only TCR beta chains were sequenced in this cohort, and the absence of alpha or paired-chain data limited detectable features. Correlated functional status among segregating V segments might reflect linkage disequilibrium, but an unknown experimental factor could not be ruled out. Specific HLA alleles were associated with 15,000 to 20,000 TCR beta sequences at a false discovery rate of 0.05 in a later analysis. In the study, roughly 160 TCR beta chains were listed as associated with cytomegalovirus. A few of the identified cytomegalovirus-associated TCR beta chains were confirmed in vitro to be specific for cytomegalovirus antigens. Most TCR sequences were observed very rarely across donors, whereas some public TCRs were present in many individuals. It was suggested by the authors that the approach could potentially be generalized to other disease states and immunological phenotypes. Immune exposure information for the cohort was limited to CMV serostatus. In an earlier analysis of more than 450 of the donors, most TCR beta V segments were observed in productive rearrangements about 90% or about 30% of the time, broadly matching IMGT annotations. Because counts were too low, about 17 rarely observed V segments, including chromosome 9 orphons, were excluded from the earlier analysis of around 590 of the donors.

Libraries came from the immunoSEQ multiplex PCR assay. The multiplex PCR relied on a mix of 60 forward primers for TCR Vbeta segments and 13 reverse primers for TCR Jbeta segments. The CDR3 region of rearranged TCR beta genes was amplified from genomic DNA with a multiplex PCR assay. The amplified TCR beta libraries were sequenced on the Illumina HiSeq System as 87-base-pair reads. In the source study's methods: In a later analysis, around 80 million unique TCR beta chains were counted across the 666 repertoires, and approximately 11 million of these chains were shared by at least two donors. A nearest-neighbor algorithm error-corrected the raw reads and collapsed the reads into unique sequences, merging closely related sequences to remove PCR and sequencing errors. V, D and J gene segments were assigned by aligning CDR3 sequences to IMGT reference sequences. Each retained sequence needed at least a six-nucleotide match to both a V gene segment and a J gene segment. Rearrangements were called productive when the CDR3 lacked stop codons and stayed in frame with V and J; all others were non-productive. CDR3 was defined according to IMGT convention as the region running from the second conserved V-encoded cysteine to the conserved J-encoded phenylalanine. In an earlier analysis of around 570 of the donors, sequences lacking an unambiguous match to a single V gene segment were excluded. An earlier analysis of several hundred of the donors called V segments functional above 56.7% productive rearrangements and segregating when the between-donor standard deviation exceeded 5%. A statistical classification framework was built to diagnose cytomegalovirus status from the catalog of TCR beta chain sequences. A later analysis assigned V and J genes by comparing TCR nucleotide sequences with IMGT/GENE-DB human TR gene sequences. A later analysis assigned CDR3 sequences and most-parsimonious VDJ recombination scenarios with the TCRdist pipeline. In a later analysis, each TCR beta chain was defined by its CDR3 amino acid sequence together with its V-gene family, and reads lacking a unique V-gene family were excluded. A later analysis removed over 500 highly shared, low-generation-probability nucleotide sequences to deal with suspected cross-contamination and a sequencing artifact. In a later analysis, a clonal expansion index for each public chain was calculated from normalized within-repertoire ranks of inferred template counts. Generation probabilities in a later analysis came from a VDJ recombination model fitted to out-of-frame rearrangements, and those results were checked against IGoR. In a later analysis, hypergeometric tests were used to score TCR-TCR, TCR-HLA and TCR-CMV co-occurrence, with a repertoire-size bias correction applied to TCR pairs. False discovery rates were estimated in a later analysis by permuting HLA or CMV assignments 20 times. In a later analysis, co-occurring TCRs were grouped with DBSCAN, and TCRdist sequence similarity was added when clustering was performed within HLA-allele-positive subsets. Repertoires with fewer than 30,000 or more than 120,000 public chains were left out of co-occurrence clustering, as were roughly five repertoires with anomalous nucleotide sharing. TCRdb took this table from immuneACCESS and kept in-frame rearrangements with V and J called. Such tables lack part of the clones; where checked against another copy, unresolved V genes explain under half of the gap, and the rest is unexplained. The DNA was the basis for D and trimming; V, J and clone size are from that table. The sample table contains about 110,000 clones; only one count was recorded for less than 75% of them. 11% of the sample goes to the ten largest clones.

The TCR originated in a man in his forties in good health and CMV-seropositive. The chain was built from TRBV6-4 and TRBJ2-3; the D gene cannot be resolved reliably. Sample: PBMCs. The CDR3 has the sequence CASSDQSQDTQYF. In nucleotides, the sequence is TGTGCCAGCAGTGATCAGTCACAAGATACGCAGTATTTT.